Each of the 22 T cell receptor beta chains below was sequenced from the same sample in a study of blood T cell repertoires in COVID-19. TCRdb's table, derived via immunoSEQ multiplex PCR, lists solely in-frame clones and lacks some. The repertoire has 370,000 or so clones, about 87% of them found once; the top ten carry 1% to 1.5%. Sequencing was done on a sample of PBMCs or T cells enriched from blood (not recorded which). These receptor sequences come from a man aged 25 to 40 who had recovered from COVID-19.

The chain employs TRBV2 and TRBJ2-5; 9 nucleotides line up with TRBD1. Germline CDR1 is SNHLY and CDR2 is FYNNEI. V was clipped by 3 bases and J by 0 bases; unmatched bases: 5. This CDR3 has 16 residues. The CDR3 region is CASSDPGTGNQETQYF. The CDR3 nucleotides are TGTGCCAGCAGTGACCCAGGGACAGGGAACCAAGAGACCCAGTACTTC.

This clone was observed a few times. CDR3 in DNA: TGTGCCAGTAGTTGGACAGGGAGATATTCACCCCTCCACTTT. Protein product: CASSWTGRYSPLHF. The J gene is TRBJ1-6, the V gene TRBV19, with TRBD1 matching over 8 bases. Looked up from germline, CDR1 is LNHDA and CDR2 is SQIVND (reference sequence). J was trimmed by 8 bases and V by 5 bases; bases with no gene match: 5. This CDR3 spans 14 amino acids.

As DNA, the CDR3 is TGTGCCAGCAGTATGACTGGGGGCTACACCTTC. This encodes CASSMTGGYTF. The chain employs TRBV6-5 and TRBJ1-2; D gene uncertain. The CDR3 totals 11 residues. Trimming cost V 5 bases and J 8 bases, with 9 bases left between them. Germline lookup yields CDR1 MNHEY and CDR2 SVGAGI.

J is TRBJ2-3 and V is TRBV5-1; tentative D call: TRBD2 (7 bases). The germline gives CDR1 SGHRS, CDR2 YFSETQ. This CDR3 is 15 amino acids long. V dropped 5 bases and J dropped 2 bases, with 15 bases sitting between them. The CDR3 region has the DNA TGCGCCAGCAGATCGGCAGCGGGACACACAGATACGCAGTATTTT. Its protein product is CASRSAAGHTDTQYF.

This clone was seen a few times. The DNA of the CDR3 is TGTGCCAGCAGCTCGGGGGGCCTCCTCCACTTT. It translates to CASSSGGLLHF. The chain is built from TRBV5-6 and TRBJ1-6; a weak D match, TRBD1 (6 bases). Per the germline V gene, CDR1 is SGHDT and CDR2 is YYEEEE. The length of the CDR3 is 11 residues. Trimming took 3 bases from V and 15 from J, leaving 10 bases between them.

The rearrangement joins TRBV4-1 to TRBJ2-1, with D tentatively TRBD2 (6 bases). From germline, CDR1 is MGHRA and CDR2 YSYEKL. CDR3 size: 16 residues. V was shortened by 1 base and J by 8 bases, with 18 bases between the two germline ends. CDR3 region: CASSQAPTGASDEQFF. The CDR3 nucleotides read TGCGCCAGCAGCCAAGCTCCGACGGGAGCAAGCGATGAGCAGTTCTTC.

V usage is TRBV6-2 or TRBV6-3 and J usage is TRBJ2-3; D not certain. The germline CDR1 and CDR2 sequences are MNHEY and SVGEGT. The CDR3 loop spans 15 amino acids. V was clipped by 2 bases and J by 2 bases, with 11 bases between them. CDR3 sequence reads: CASSYGGINTDTQYF. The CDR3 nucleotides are TGTGCCAGCAGTTACGGCGGTATAAACACAGATACGCAGTATTTT.

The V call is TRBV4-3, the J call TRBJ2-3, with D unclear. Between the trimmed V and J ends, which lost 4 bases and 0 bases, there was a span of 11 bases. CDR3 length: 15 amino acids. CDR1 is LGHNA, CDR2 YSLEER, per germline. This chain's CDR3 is CASSLWHQSTDTQYF. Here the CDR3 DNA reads TGCGCCAGCAGCCTCTGGCACCAGAGCACAGATACGCAGTATTTT.

This CDR3 is CASSLNTYTEAFF. CDR3 nucleotide sequence: TGTGCCAGCAGCTTGAACACCTACACTGAAGCTTTCTTT. The chain has TRBV5-6 and TRBJ1-1; D is ambiguous. The V end lost 1 base, the J end lost 3 bases, and 7 bases lay between the germline ends. The germline CDR1 and CDR2 sequences are SGHDT and YYEEEE. The CDR3 has 13 residues. The full variable domain, rest sourced from reference TRBV5-6 and TRBJ1-1, is DAGVTQSPTHLIKTRGQQVTLRCSPKSGHDTVSWYQQALGQGPQFIFQYYEEEERQRGNFPDRFSGHQFPNYSSELNVNALLLGDSALYLCASSLNTYTEAFFGQGTRLTVV.

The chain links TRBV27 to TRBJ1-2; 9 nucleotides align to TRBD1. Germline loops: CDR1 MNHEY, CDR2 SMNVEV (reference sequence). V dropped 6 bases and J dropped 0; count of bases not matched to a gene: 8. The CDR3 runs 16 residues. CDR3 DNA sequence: TGTGCCAGCAGACAGGGGGCGGCTGTTGCTAACTATGGCTACACCTTC. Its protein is CASRQGAAVANYGYTF.

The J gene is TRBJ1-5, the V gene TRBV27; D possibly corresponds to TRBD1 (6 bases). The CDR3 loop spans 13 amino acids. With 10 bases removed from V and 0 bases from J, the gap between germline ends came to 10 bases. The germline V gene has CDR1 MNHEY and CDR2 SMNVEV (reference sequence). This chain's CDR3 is CATAGDSNQPQHF. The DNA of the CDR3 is TGTGCCACGGCAGGGGATAGCAATCAGCCCCAGCATTTT.

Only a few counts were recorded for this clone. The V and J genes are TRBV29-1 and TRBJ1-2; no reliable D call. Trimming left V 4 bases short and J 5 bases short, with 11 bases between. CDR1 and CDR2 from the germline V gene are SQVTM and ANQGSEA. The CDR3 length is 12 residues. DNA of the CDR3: TGCAGCGTTGTCCTGACTTTTTATGGCTACACCTTC. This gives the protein CSVVLTFYGYTF.

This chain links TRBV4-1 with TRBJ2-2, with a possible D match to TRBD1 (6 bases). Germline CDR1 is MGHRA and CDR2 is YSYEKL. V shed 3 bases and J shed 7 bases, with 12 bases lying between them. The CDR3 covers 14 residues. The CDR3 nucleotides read TGCGCCAGCAGCCATAACAGGGTGGTCGGGGAGCTGTTTTTT. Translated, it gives CASSHNRVVGELFF.

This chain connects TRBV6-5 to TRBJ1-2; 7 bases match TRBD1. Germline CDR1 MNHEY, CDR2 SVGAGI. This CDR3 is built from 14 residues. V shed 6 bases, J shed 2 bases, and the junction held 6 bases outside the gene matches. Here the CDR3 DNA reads TGTGCCAGCAGCCGCGGGACAGAGAACTATGGCTACACCTTC. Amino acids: CASSRGTENYGYTF.

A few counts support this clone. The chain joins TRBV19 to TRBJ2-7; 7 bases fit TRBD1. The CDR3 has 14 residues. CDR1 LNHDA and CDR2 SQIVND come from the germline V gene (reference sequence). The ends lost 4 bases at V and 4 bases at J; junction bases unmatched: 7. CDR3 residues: CASSTGQVGYEQYF. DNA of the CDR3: TGTGCCAGTAGTACCGGACAGGTAGGGTACGAGCAGTACTTC.

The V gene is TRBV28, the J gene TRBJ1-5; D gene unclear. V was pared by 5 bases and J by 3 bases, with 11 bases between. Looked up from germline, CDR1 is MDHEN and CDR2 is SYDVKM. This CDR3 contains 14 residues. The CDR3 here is CASSLRVSNQPQHF. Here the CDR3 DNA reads TGTGCCAGCAGTCTCCGGGTCTCCAATCAGCCCCAGCATTTT.

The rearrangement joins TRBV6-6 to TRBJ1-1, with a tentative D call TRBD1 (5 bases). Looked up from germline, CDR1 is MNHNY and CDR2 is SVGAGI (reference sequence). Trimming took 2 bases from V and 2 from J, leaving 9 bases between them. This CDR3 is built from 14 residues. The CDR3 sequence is CASSYTGSNTEAFF. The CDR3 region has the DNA TGTGCCAGCAGTTACACAGGAAGTAACACTGAAGCTTTCTTT.

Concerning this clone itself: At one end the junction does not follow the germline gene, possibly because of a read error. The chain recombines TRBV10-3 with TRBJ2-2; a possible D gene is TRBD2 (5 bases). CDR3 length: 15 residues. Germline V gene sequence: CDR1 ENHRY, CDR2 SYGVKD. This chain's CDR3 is CAISGEVANTGKLFF. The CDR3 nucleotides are TGTGCCATCAGTGGCGAAGTCGCGAACACCGGGAAGCTGTTTTTT.

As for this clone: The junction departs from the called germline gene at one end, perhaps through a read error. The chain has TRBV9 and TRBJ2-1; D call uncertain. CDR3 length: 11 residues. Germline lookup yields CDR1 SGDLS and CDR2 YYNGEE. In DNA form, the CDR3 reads TGTGCCAGCAGCGACTACGATGAGCAGTTCTTC. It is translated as CASSDYDEQFF.

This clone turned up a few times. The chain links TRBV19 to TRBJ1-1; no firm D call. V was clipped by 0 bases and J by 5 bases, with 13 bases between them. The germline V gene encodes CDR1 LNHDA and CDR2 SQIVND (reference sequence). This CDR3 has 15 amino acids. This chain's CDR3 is CASSIEEGPFTEAFF. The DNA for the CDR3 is TGTGCCAGTAGTATAGAAGAGGGTCCGTTTACTGAAGCTTTCTTT.

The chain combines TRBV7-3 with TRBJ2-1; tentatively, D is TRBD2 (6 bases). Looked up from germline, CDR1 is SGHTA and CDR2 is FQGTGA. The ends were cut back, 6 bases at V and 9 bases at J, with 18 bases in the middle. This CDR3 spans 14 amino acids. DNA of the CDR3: TGTGCCAGCAGTTGGGACTCAGAATTAAGTGAGCAGTTCTTC. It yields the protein CASSWDSELSEQFF.

This chain's CDR3 is CASSIDPMRNTIYF. The CDR3 DNA reads as TGTGCCAGTAGTATAGACCCAATGAGGAACACCATATATTTT. The chain has TRBV19 and TRBJ1-3; D gene unclear. CDR1 and CDR2 (germline): LNHDA, SQIVND (reference sequence). V gave up 0 bases and J gave up 7 bases, with 10 bases separating them. The length of the CDR3 is 14 residues.